These T cell receptor beta chains were read from a single sample in a study of T cells in Graves' hyperthyroidism and ophthalmopathy. TCRdb re-called the multiplex PCR reads with MiXCR, one entry per CDR3 protein. The data contain some 600,000 distinct CDR3 sequences, over 11% of them seen just once; the ten biggest clones take up more than 4.5%. The sequenced material came from blood. These receptors were obtained from a woman younger than 45 with Graves' hyperthyroidism that later progressed to Graves' ophthalmopathy. Both conserved end residues are part of each CDR3. A D gene is named only where the DNA matches it firmly. The listing skips clone size in some rows; elsewhere it reads once, few, many or a size class.

>NA|TRBJ2-6|TRBV18|NA
CASSPQGSHTGANVLTF
TGTGCCAGCTCACCACAGGGTTCCCACACTGGGGCCAACGTCCTGACTTTC
>NA|TRBJ1-5|TRBV19|NA
CASSIGGQSNQPQHF
TGTGCCAGTAGTATAGGCGGACAGTCCAATCAGCCCCAGCATTTT
>TRBD2|TRBJ2-7|TRBV20-1|few
CSASGLAARYEQYF
TGCAGTGCATCGGGACTAGCGGCGAGGTACGAGCAGTACTTC
>TRBD1|TRBJ1-2|TRBV30|many
CAWSGQGIYGYTF
TGTGCCTGGAGTGGACAGGGGATCTATGGCTACACCTTC
>TRBD1|TRBJ1-4|TRBV3-1|few
CASSQATGGREKLFF
TGTGCCAGCAGCCAAGCAACAGGGGGACGTGAAAAACTGTTTTTT
>NA|TRBJ2-2|TRBV2|NA
CASSEEGGKRTGELFF
TGTGCCAGCAGTGAAGAGGGGGGGAAACGCACCGGGGAGCTGTTTTTT
>TRBD1|TRBJ1-2|TRBV19|many
CASSIGGQANYGYTF
TGTGCCAGTAGTATTGGGGGACAGGCTAACTATGGCTACACCTTC
>NA|TRBJ1-2|TRBV20-1|NA
CSAGGRGDYGYTF
TGCAGTGCTGGGGGAAGGGGTGACTATGGCTACACCTTC
>TRBD1|TRBJ1-1|TRBV19|few
CASSIKGAGEAFF
TGTGCCAGTAGTATAAAGGGGGCAGGTGAAGCTTTCTTT
>TRBD1|TRBJ1-2|TRBV6-1|few
CASSLPGQGYTF
TGTGCCAGCAGTCTACCGGGACAGGGCTACACCTTC
>NA|TRBJ2-5|TRBV7-9|many
CASSLAQLQATQYF
TGTGCCAGCAGCTTAGCCCAGCTTCAAGCGACCCAGTACTTC
>TRBD2|TRBJ2-5|TRBV3-1|NA
CASSHRTSSGSFQETQYF
TGTGCCAGCAGCCATAGAACATCTAGCGGGAGCTTCCAAGAGACCCAGTACTTC
>NA|TRBJ2-7|TRBV2|many
CASTPSGDYEQYF
TGTGCCAGCACCCCTTCCGGGGACTACGAGCAGTACTTC
>NA|TRBJ2-1|TRBV20-1|many
CSASRGVRYSLDNEQFF
TGCAGTGCTAGTCGTGGAGTAAGATACTCCCTAGACAATGAGCAGTTCTTC
>NA|TRBJ2-7|TRBV11-2|many
CASSFGRVYEQYF
TGTGCCAGCAGCTTTGGCAGAGTCTACGAGCAGTACTTC
>NA|TRBJ2-1|TRBV29-1|many
CSVDLDGSSYNEQFF
TGCAGCGTTGATCTCGATGGGAGCTCCTACAATGAGCAGTTCTTC
>NA|TRBJ2-7|TRBV5-1|many
CASSLVQTYEQYF
TGCGCCAGCAGCTTGGTACAGACCTACGAGCAGTACTTC
>NA|TRBJ2-7|TRBV20-1|many
CSASTGQAVTYEQYF
TGCAGTGCTAGTACAGGGCAAGCGGTGACCTACGAGCAGTACTTC
>TRBD2|TRBJ2-1|TRBV19|NA
CASSPLAGGDNEQFF
TGTGCCAGTAGTCCTCTAGCGGGAGGGGACAATGAGCAGTTCTTC
>TRBD2|TRBJ2-7|TRBV18|few
CASSPRGSSDEQYF
TGTGCCAGCTCACCTCGCGGGAGTAGCGACGAGCAGTACTTC
>NA|TRBJ1-3|TRBV5-5|many
CASSQTGTADTIYF
TGTGCCAGCAGCCAGACAGGTACCGCGGACACCATATATTTT
>NA|TRBJ2-1|TRBV29-1|many
CSVKQPVDNEQFF
TGCAGCGTTAAACAACCCGTCGACAATGAGCAGTTCTTC
>NA|TRBJ1-2|TRBV20-1|many
CSASTDSLDGYTF
TGCAGTGCTAGCACGGACAGCCTCGATGGCTACACCTTC
>NA|TRBJ2-3|TRBV20-1|many
CSAREDTDTQYF
TGCAGTGCTAGAGAAGATACAGATACGCAGTATTTT
>TRBD2|TRBJ2-5|TRBV2|many
CASSGSSGRAGTQYF
TGTGCCAGCAGCGGATCTAGCGGGAGGGCGGGGACCCAGTACTTC
>NA|TRBJ2-3|TRBV11-3|many
CASSPPLGVSTDTQYF
TGTGCCAGCAGCCCCCCCCTCGGTGTTAGCACAGATACGCAGTATTTT
>TRBD2|TRBJ2-7|TRBV14|many
CASSGGTLEQYF
TGTGCCAGTAGCGGGGGGACTCTTGAGCAGTACTTC
>NA|TRBJ1-2|TRBV12-3/TRBV12-4|many
CASSLALGSYGYTF
TGTGCCAGCAGTTTAGCGCTAGGGAGCTATGGCTACACCTTC
>TRBD2|TRBJ2-3|TRBV2|many
CATLQRENTDTQYF
TGTGCCACGCTTCAGCGGGAGAACACAGATACGCAGTATTTT
>TRBD1|TRBJ2-2|TRBV6-1|NA
CASSDSYRGPSNTGELFF
TGTGCCAGCAGTGACTCATACAGGGGTCCCTCAAACACCGGGGAGCTGTTTTTT